These 17 T cell receptor beta chains came from one sample sequenced in a study of T cell responses to AZD1222 COVID-19 vaccine. Profiled with immunoSEQ multiplex PCR; TCRdb holds only in-frame clones, not every one. The repertoire includes 150,000 to 160,000 clones, approximately 90% of them detected once, and about 1.6% sits in the top ten. This sample comprised peripheral blood, obtained 28 days after the second AZD1222 dose. These receptors originate from an adult who received the AZD1222 COVID-19 vaccine.

The chain uses TRBV25-1 and TRBJ2-5; the D gene is possibly TRBD1 (6 bases). Looked up from germline, CDR1 is MGHDK and CDR2 is SYGVNS. V was cut by 6 bases and J by 11 bases, with 13 bases left in between. CDR3 size: 11 residues. The CDR3 region has the DNA TGTGCCAGCAGCCTACAGGGTTTTCAGTACTTC. It specifies CASSLQGFQYF.

This chain links TRBV27 with TRBJ2-5; D may be TRBD2 (6 bases). Germline values: CDR1 MNHEY, CDR2 SMNVEV (reference sequence). V lost 3 bases and J 5 bases, leaving 22 bases between the germline ends. This CDR3 region has 17 residues. The CDR3 loop is CASSFGRPPGPLETQYF. CDR3 coding DNA: TGTGCCAGCAGTTTTGGGAGGCCGCCGGGACCCTTGGAGACCCAGTACTTC.

The chain couples TRBV25-1 to TRBJ1-6; a possible D gene is TRBD1 (5 bases). Per germline, CDR1 MGHDK and CDR2 SYGVNS. This CDR3 region has 15 residues. Trimming cost V 4 bases and J 7 bases, with 14 bases left between them. The CDR3 protein is CASSAYGTENSPLHF. As DNA, the CDR3 is TGTGCCAGCAGTGCCTATGGGACTGAAAATTCACCCCTCCACTTT.

The rearrangement uses TRBV3-1 (or the pseudogene TRBV3-2) and TRBJ2-2; D gene uncertain. CDR3 length: 17 amino acids. Germline V gene sequence: CDR1 LGHDT, CDR2 YNNKEL (reference sequence). Trimming shortened V by 2 bases and J by 5 bases, and 18 bases separated the two germline ends. CDR3 nucleotide sequence: TGTGCCAGCAGCCAACCCGTACTGGGGTTCAGGACCGGGGAGCTGTTTTTT. This gives the protein CASSQPVLGFRTGELFF.

V is TRBV19 and J is TRBJ1-5, with a possible D match to TRBD1 (6 bases). Germline V CDR1 and CDR2: LNHDA, SQIVND (reference sequence). There are 16 residues in the CDR3. V was shortened by 3 bases and J by 2 bases, with 14 bases between the two germline ends. CDR3: CASSMGGGTGNQPQHF. Written as DNA, the CDR3 is TGTGCCAGTAGTATGGGAGGGGGAACGGGCAATCAGCCCCAGCATTTT.

The CDR3: CASSPRGQYNQPQHF. CDR3 coding DNA: TGTGCCAGCAGCCCGCGCGGACAGTACAATCAGCCCCAGCATTTT. This chain connects TRBV3-1 (or the pseudogene TRBV3-2) to TRBJ1-5; D may be TRBD1 (6 bases). This CDR3 contains 15 residues. The germline V gene encodes CDR1 LGHDT and CDR2 YNNKEL (reference sequence). Trimming cost V 4 bases and J 3 bases, with 13 bases left between them.

The rearrangement links TRBV27 to TRBJ1-4; D call uncertain. This CDR3 is 14 amino acids long. CDR1 is MNHEY, CDR2 SMNVEV, per germline (reference sequence). V shed 3 bases and J shed 6 bases, with 11 bases lying between them. DNA for the CDR3: TGTGCCAGCAGTTTTCGGGGAACGTATGAAAAACTGTTTTTT. It is translated as CASSFRGTYEKLFF.

The rearrangement joins TRBV7-9 to TRBJ2-1; 13 positions match TRBD2. Unmatched junction bases numbered 3, after V lost 4 bases and J lost 3 bases. The germline CDR1 and CDR2 sequences are SEHNR and FQNEAQ (reference sequence). This CDR3 is 16 amino acids long. This CDR3 is CASSSGLAGVYNEQFF. As DNA, the CDR3 is TGTGCCAGCAGCTCCGGACTAGCGGGGGTCTACAATGAGCAGTTCTTC. The whole variable domain, filled in from reference TRBV7-9 and TRBJ2-1, reads DTGVSQNPRHKITKRGQNVTFRCDPISEHNRLYWYRQTLGQGPEFLTYFQNEAQLEKSRLLSDRFSAERPKGSFSTLEIQRTEQGDSAMYLCASSSGLAGVYNEQFFGPGTRLTVL.

The chain's CDR3 is CASTSARKNIQYF. The CDR3 nucleotides read TGTGCCAGCACTTCCGCCAGAAAAAACATTCAGTACTTC. V gene TRBV6-5 combines with J gene TRBJ2-4; D uncertain. V dropped 7 bases and J dropped 4 bases, with 11 bases sitting between them. The CDR3 extends over 13 amino acids. CDR1 MNHEY and CDR2 SVGAGI come from the germline V gene.

The chain links TRBV27 to TRBJ1-6; a possible D gene is TRBD1 (5 bases). The CDR3 runs 16 residues. The germline V gene has CDR1 MNHEY and CDR2 SMNVEV (reference sequence). Deletions cut 8 bases from V and 4 bases from J, with 18 bases between. The DNA for the CDR3 is TGTGCCAGCCGGGGGACGGGCTTTGCATATAATTCACCCCTCCACTTT. Residues: CASRGTGFAYNSPLHF.

The chain combines TRBV5-4 with TRBJ2-7; possible D gene TRBD1, 5 bases. The CDR3 spans 13 residues. The ends were cut back, 0 bases at V and 3 bases at J, with 7 bases in the middle. Germline lookup yields CDR1 SGHNT and CDR2 YYREEE (reference sequence). The CDR3 coding sequence is TGTGCCAGCAGCTTGGGACAGAACTACGAGCAGTACTTC. Its protein is CASSLGQNYEQYF.

The chain is built from TRBV5-6 and TRBJ1-2, with no clear D. Trimming removed 6 bases from V and 4 bases from J, with 19 bases in between. The CDR3 runs 15 residues. Germline CDR1 and CDR2: SGHDT and YYEEEE. The CDR3 spells CASNGSNSRTYGYTF. Here the CDR3 DNA reads TGTGCCAGCAATGGGAGCAATAGTCGAACCTATGGCTACACCTTC.

This rearrangement joins TRBV4-1 to TRBJ2-1; no firm D call. CDR1 and CDR2 from the germline V gene are MGHRA and YSYEKL. With 8 bases removed from V and 6 bases from J, the gap between germline ends came to 8 bases. This CDR3 has 11 amino acids. The CDR3 nucleotides are TGCGCCAGCGGCCGCGGCAATGAGCAGTTCTTC. Its protein product is CASGRGNEQFF.

The chain is built from TRBV5-1 and TRBJ2-7; D is unresolved. The V gene lost 3 bases and the J gene lost 0 bases, with 4 bases spanning the gap. The germline CDR1 and CDR2 sequences are SGHRS and YFSETQ. There are 12 residues in the CDR3. For the CDR3, the DNA is TGCGCCAGCAGCTACGACTCCTACGAGCAGTACTTC. This codes for CASSYDSYEQYF.

The table lists this clone with a few counts. V usage is TRBV12-3 or TRBV12-4 and J usage is TRBJ1-2; D may be TRBD1 (6 bases). Trimming pared 5 bases from V and 7 bases from J, leaving 11 bases between. CDR3 length equals 12 residues. The CDR3 nucleotides read TGTGCCAGCAGTCCACAGGGTCGTGGCTACACCTTC. Translating it yields CASSPQGRGYTF.

This clone has more than one count but fewer than ten. The V gene is TRBV18, the J gene TRBJ2-7; TRBD2 matches at 9 bases. V shed 4 bases, J shed 5 bases, and the junction held 6 bases outside the gene matches. The V gene's germline CDR1 is KGHSH and CDR2 LQKENI. The CDR3 totals 14 residues. Written as DNA, the CDR3 is TGTGCCAGCTCACTCGGGACTAGCAGCGACGAGCAGTACTTC. The encoded protein is CASSLGTSSDEQYF.

The rearrangement links TRBV5-1 to TRBJ1-5, with 11 positions matching TRBD1. CDR1 is SGHRS, CDR2 YFSETQ, per germline. V was clipped by 4 bases and J by 6 bases; unmatched bases: 6. The CDR3 totals 15 residues. This chain's CDR3 is CASSPGQGATQPQHF. The CDR3 DNA reads TGCGCCAGCAGCCCCGGACAGGGGGCAACTCAGCCCCAGCATTTT.